These T cell receptor beta chains were read from a single sample in a study of technical replicates of blood from several donors. Only in-frame clones appear in the TCRdb table, and some are missing; sequencing was by immunoSEQ multiplex PCR. Here the sample spans 40,000 to 60,000 clones, approximately 90% being singletons. Sequencing input: PBMCs. The receptors were sampled from a human donor in good health. Some clones in this sample may be carry-over from other donors' samples. Each CDR3 is given with its conserved first and last residue. A D gene is named only where the DNA matches it firmly. Rows may omit the clone size; those that give it use once, few, many or a size class.

clone size,J gene,V gene,D gene,CDR3 DNA,CDR3 protein
.,TRBJ2-7,TRBV29-1,.,TGCAGCGTTGAAGACAGGGACTACGAGCAGTACTTC,CSVEDRDYEQYF
.,TRBJ1-1,TRBV29-1,.,TGCAGCGCAGTAGACAGGCTTGAAGCTTTCTTT,CSAVDRLEAFF
.,TRBJ2-5,TRBV6-6,TRBD1,TGTGCCAGCAGTCACCCCGCAGACAGGGGTTCGGAGACCCAGTACTTC,CASSHPADRGSETQYF
.,TRBJ2-1,TRBV7-9,TRBD1,TGTGCCAGCAGCTTAGAGGGGACAGGTGATAAGCAGTTCTTC,CASSLEGTGDKQFF
.,TRBJ1-1,TRBV29-1,.,TGCTCTGGGGGGGAGCGGTACACTGAAGCTTTCTTT,CSGGERYTEAFF
.,TRBJ2-7,TRBV20-1,.,TGCAGTGCTAGAACGCGTACCGAGCAGTACTTC,CSARTRTEQYF
.,TRBJ1-1,TRBV7-9,.,TGTGCCAGCAGCTTAGATACTACTGAAGCTTTCTTT,CASSLDTTEAFF
.,TRBJ1-2,TRBV27,.,TGTGCCAGCAGTCCCGGGACAAGCTATGGCTACACCTTC,CASSPGTSYGYTF
.,TRBJ2-7,TRBV4-1,.,TGCGCCAGCAGCCACGTGGGTAGCGGTGTTTCCTACGAGCAGTACTTC,CASSHVGSGVSYEQYF
once,TRBJ2-1,TRBV4-2,TRBD2,TGTGCCAGCAGCCAGCGGACTAGCGGGCAAATCCTGAGGTACAATGAGCAGTTCTTC,CASSQRTSGQILRYNEQFF
.,TRBJ1-4,TRBV15,.,TGTGCCACCAGCAGAGACAGTTTTTCTGAAAAACTGTTTTTT,CATSRDSFSEKLFF
.,TRBJ1-4,TRBV5-6,.,TGTGCCAGCAGCTCAGGGACTAATGAAAAACTGTTTTTT,CASSSGTNEKLFF
.,TRBJ2-3,TRBV6-5,.,TGTGCCAGCTCCGGCGGGGTGAGCACAGATACGCAGTATTTT,CASSGGVSTDTQYF
.,TRBJ2-7,TRBV6-5,TRBD2,TGTGCCAGCAGTTACTCCCGGGGGGGTGCCACCTACGAGCAGTACTTC,CASSYSRGGATYEQYF